This note documents a single TCR beta chain sequence. The CDR3 has 11 residues. The germline V gene encodes CDR1 GTSNPN and CDR2 SVGIG (reference sequence). The V and J ends lost 2 bases and 16 bases respectively, with 12 bases between them. The source of the sample is a study of cytomegalovirus exposure and HLA in healthy donors. A multiplex PCR was run with 60 Vbeta primers and 13 Jbeta primers. Profiling relied on immunoSEQ multiplex PCR, and the TCRdb table lists in-frame clones only, not all of them. This repertoire shows tens of thousands of clones, roughly 74% found once; its top ten account for 11%.

This TCR was sampled from a human donor in good health. Sample: PBMCs. This rearrangement joins TRBV30 to TRBJ1-6; D uncertain. The CDR3 region is CAWSWEGELHF. CDR3 bases: TGTGCCTGGAGTTGGGAGGGCGAACTCCACTTT.